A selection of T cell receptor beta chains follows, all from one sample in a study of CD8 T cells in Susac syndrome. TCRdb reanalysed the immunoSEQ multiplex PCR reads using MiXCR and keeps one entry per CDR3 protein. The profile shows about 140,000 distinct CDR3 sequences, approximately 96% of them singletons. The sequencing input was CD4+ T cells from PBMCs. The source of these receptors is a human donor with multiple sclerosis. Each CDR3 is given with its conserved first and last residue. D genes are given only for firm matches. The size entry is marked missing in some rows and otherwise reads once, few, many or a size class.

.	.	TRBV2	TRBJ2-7	TGTGCCAGCACTAGCCAGGGAACGTCCTACGAGCAGTACTTC	CASTSQGTSYEQYF
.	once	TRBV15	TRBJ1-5	TGTGCCACCAGCAGAGAGGCGGGAGCAACGAATCAGCCCCAGCATTTT	CATSREAGATNQPQHF
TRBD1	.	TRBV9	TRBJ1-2	TGTGCCAGCAGCGCCCGGGACAGCTCCTATGGCTACACCTTC	CASSARDSSYGYTF
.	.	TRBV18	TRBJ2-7	TGTGCCAGCTCACCCCAAATAGCCTCGCCCTCGGCCGAGCAGTACTTC	CASSPQIASPSAEQYF
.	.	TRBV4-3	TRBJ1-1	TGCGCCAGCAGCCAAGAACCGGGAACTGAAGCTTTCTTT	CASSQEPGTEAFF
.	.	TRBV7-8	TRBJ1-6	TGTGCCAGCAGCTCAGACAGATTTGCGACACCCCTCCACTTT	CASSSDRFATPLHF
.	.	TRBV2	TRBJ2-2	TGTGCCAGCACCTCCCCACTTGCCGGGGAGCTGTTTTTT	CASTSPLAGELFF
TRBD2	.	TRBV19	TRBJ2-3	TGTGCCAGTACCCATAGCGGGGGGGCAGATACGCAGTATTTT	CASTHSGGADTQYF
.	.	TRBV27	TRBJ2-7	TGTGCCAGCAGGTCCCCACCAGCTTACGAGCAGTACTTC	CASRSPPAYEQYF
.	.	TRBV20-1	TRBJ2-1	TGCAGTGCTAGAGTGTTCGGGGTCGGGTACAATGAGCAGTTCTTC	CSARVFGVGYNEQFF
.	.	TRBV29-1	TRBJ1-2	TGCAGCGTGCTGGGCGGCTACACCTTC	CSVLGGYTF
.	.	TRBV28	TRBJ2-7	TGTGCCAGCAGGTTAAAGGGGCCCCACGAGCAGTACTTC	CASRLKGPHEQYF
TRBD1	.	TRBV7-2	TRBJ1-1	TGTGCCAGCAGCACCAGGACAGGGGAGAACACTGAAGCTTTCTTT	CASSTRTGENTEAFF
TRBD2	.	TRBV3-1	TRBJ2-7	TGTGCCAGCAGCCAGGCCGGGACTAGCATCGCGGTTCGGGAGCAGTACTTC	CASSQAGTSIAVREQYF
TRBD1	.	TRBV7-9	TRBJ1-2	TGTGCCAGCAGCGTATCGACAGGGGGTTCTCGCTACACCTTC	CASSVSTGGSRYTF
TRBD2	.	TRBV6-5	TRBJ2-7	TGTGCCGTCGGGGGGGGGCTGTCCTCCTACGAGCAGTACTTC	CAVGGGLSSYEQYF
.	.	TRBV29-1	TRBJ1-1	TGCAGCGTTGAAGATACGGCCGGGGTGAACACTGAAGCTTTCTTT	CSVEDTAGVNTEAFF
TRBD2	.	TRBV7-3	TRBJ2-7	TGTGCCAGCAGCTTGGGTAGCGGGGACTCCTACGAGCAGTACTTC	CASSLGSGDSYEQYF
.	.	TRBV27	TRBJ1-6	TGTGCCAGCTCGGGACACTCCTATAATTCACCCCTCCACTTT	CASSGHSYNSPLHF
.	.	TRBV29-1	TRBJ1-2	TGCAGCGTACGGGGGTCCCTTTATGGCTACACCTTC	CSVRGSLYGYTF
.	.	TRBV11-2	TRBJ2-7	TGTGCCAGCAGCTTAAGTTTGGGGGAGCAGTACTTC	CASSLSLGEQYF
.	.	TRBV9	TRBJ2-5	TGTGCCAGCAGCGTGGGGCTTGACTCCGAAACATCGGGGGAGACCCAGTACTTC	CASSVGLDSETSGETQYF
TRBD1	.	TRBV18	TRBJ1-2	TGTGCCAGCTCACCGGGACAGCACTATGGCTACACCTTC	CASSPGQHYGYTF
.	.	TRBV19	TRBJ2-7	TGTGCCAGTAAGGCGGGGAGCTCCTACGAGCAGTACTTC	CASKAGSSYEQYF
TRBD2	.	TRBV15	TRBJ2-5	TGTGCCACCAGCAGAGATTCGGGAGGGCTAGTTGAGACCCAGTACTTC	CATSRDSGGLVETQYF
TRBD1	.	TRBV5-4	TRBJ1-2	TGTGCCAGCAGCCCCCCGGACAGGGTGGGCTATGGCTACACCTTC	CASSPPDRVGYGYTF
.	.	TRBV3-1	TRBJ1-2	TGTGCCAGCAGCCAAGAAAGTAGGGGAGCAGGGGGCTACACCTTC	CASSQESRGAGGYTF
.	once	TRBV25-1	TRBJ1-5	TGTGCCAGCAGCGGGTCAGGGTATCAGCCCCAGCATTTT	CASSGSGYQPQHF
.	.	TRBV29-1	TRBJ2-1	TGCAGCGTTGCGCATTTGTCTACAGGGAGGGGGTACAATGAGCAGTTCTTC	CSVAHLSTGRGYNEQFF
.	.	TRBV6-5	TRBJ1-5	TGTGCCAGCACCCAAGACAGGACTAACAATCAGCCCCAGCATTTT	CASTQDRTNNQPQHF
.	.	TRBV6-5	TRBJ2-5	TGTGCCAGCAGTTACTTCAGGCCGGAGAGCCGCAGGTCCCAGTACTTC	CASSYFRPESRRSQYF
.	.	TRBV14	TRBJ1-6	TGTGCCAGCAGCATTGGTAATTCACCCCTCCACTTT	CASSIGNSPLHF
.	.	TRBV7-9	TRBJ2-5	TGTGCCAGCAGCTTAGCTAGCTACCAAGAGACCCAGTACTTC	CASSLASYQETQYF
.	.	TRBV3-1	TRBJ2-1	TGTGCCAGCAGCCCTTGGACTTCAAGCTCCTACAATGAGCAGTTCTTC	CASSPWTSSSYNEQFF
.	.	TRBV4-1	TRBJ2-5	TGCGCCAGCAGCAGAATCTTCCAAGAGACCCAGTACTTC	CASSRIFQETQYF
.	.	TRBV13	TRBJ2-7	TGTGCCAGCAGCCAACAGGGCTACGAGCAGTACTTC	CASSQQGYEQYF
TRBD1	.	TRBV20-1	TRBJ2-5	TGCAGTGAAGGGACAGGGGTACAGACCCAGTACTTC	CSEGTGVQTQYF
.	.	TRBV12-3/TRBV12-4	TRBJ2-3	TGTGCCAGCAGTTTCCTCCGTAGCACAGATACGCAGTATTTT	CASSFLRSTDTQYF
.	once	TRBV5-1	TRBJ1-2	TGCGCCAGCAGCTTGGATGCCAGAGGCTACACCTTC	CASSLDARGYTF
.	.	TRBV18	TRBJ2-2	TGTGCCGCGAGGCACCTCGCGAACACCGGGGAGCTGTTTTTT	CAARHLANTGELFF
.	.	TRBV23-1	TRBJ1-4	TGCGCCAGCAGAACAGGGACCCCTAATGAAAAACTGTTTTTT	CASRTGTPNEKLFF
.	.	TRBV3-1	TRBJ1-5	TGTGCCAGCAGCCAAGGCACAGGGCTTAGCAATCAGCCCCAGCATTTT	CASSQGTGLSNQPQHF
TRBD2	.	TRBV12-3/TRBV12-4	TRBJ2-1	TGTGCCAGCAGCACACCGGGACTAGCCGGGGGCGAGCAGTTCTTC	CASSTPGLAGGEQFF
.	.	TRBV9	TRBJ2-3	TGTGCCAGCAGCCCCTCTGCCCCAGGACCAGATACGCAGTATTTT	CASSPSAPGPDTQYF
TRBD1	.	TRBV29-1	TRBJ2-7	TGCAGCGCCCGAGGACAGGACTACGAGCAGTACTTC	CSARGQDYEQYF
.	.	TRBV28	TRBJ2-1	TGTGCCAGCAGTTTACACGGCGGGATCCGGTATAATGAGCAGTTCTTC	CASSLHGGIRYNEQFF
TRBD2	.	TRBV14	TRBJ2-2	TGTGCCAGCAGCCAAGGACTAGCGGCGAACACCGGGGAGCTGTTTTTT	CASSQGLAANTGELFF
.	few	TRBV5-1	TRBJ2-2	TGCGCCAGCAGTTCGGGGAACACCGGGGAGCTGTTTTTT	CASSSGNTGELFF